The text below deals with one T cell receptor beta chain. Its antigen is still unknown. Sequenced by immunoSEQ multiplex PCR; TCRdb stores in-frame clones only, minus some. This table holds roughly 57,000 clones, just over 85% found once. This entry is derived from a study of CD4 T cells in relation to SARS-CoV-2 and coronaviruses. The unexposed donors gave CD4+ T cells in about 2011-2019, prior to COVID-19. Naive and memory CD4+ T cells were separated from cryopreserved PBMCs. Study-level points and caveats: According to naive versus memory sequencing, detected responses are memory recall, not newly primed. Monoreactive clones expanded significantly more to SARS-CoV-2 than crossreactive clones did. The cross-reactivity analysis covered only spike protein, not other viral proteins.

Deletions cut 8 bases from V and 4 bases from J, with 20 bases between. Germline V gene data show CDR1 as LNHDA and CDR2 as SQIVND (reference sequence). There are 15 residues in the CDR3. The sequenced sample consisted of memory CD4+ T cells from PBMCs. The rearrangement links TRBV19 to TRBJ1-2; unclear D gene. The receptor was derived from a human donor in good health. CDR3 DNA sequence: TGTGCCAGTTCCCCCGTTCACAGTGGAATCTATGGCTACACCTTC. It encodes CASSPVHSGIYGYTF.